Detailed here is one TCR beta chain. The antigen it binds to is not known. No quality values exist for individual bases; no much larger clone is one base distant. This entry comes from a study of hypomethylating agent response in myelodysplastic syndrome (dated by TCRdb to the early 2020s). About the full investigation: The hypomethylating agent given was azacitidine in about 70% of the 11 patients and decitabine in 3 of 11 patients. Of the myelodysplastic syndrome patients in the cohort, roughly ten were male and 2 were female. On average the patients were 72.2 +/- 6.3 years old, and a diploid cytogenetic profile was seen most often. The most frequent mutation was TET2, found in about 45% of the 11 patients. Six or seven patients responded with complete response or hematologic improvement, and about five patients were non-responders. Response was defined as complete response or hematologic improvement, and patients who met neither criterion were classified as non-responders. What the authors observed across the whole study: Only 11 patients were analyzed, making the cohort small. Richness, rarefaction diversity and clonality did not change significantly after hypomethylating agent treatment, across all patients or within response groups. Novel clonotypes emerged more often in responders, while non-responders showed more contracted clonotypes after treatment. The shared GLIPH2 clusters might recognize novel MDS antigens, but this possibility was not confirmed and requires experimental validation. Healthy control donors were not age-matched to MDS patients, which could have impacted the MDS versus healthy comparison.

Library preparation employed the immunoSEQ multiplex PCR assay. Sequencing was run at survey resolution with two replicates of approximately 200 ng each, for a total of approximately 400 ng of DNA per sample. The hsTCRB kit detected rearranged TCRB sequences in genomic DNA using multiplex PCR primers targeting V and J genes. To amplify the CDR3 region, the first PCR ran for 31 cycles with the QIAGEN Multiplex PCR Kit. An approximately 8-cycle second PCR added sample barcodes and Illumina adapters to each replicate. Pooled libraries were quantified with a QuantStudio 6 and the KAPA library quantification kit. Approximately 15 pM of pooled libraries went onto an Illumina MiSeq for sequencing, using single-end reads of 156 cycles plus an index read of 15 cycles. As for how the authors treated the data: VDJdb annotation flagged 1.5% to 2% of some 150,000 unique clonotypes as previously reported viral-epitope-specific. Raw reads were processed by the immunoSEQ Data Assistant and immunoSEQ Analyzer into normalized, annotated TCRB repertoires. Clonotype analysis used the immunarch R package version 0.6.5 and BioAnalyzer. Richness was estimated after downsampling every repertoire to the clone count of the smallest repertoire. Clonotypes were categorized as expanded, contracted or novel by Fisher's exact tests, where a novel clonotype had zero frequency before treatment. Significantly changed CDR3 beta sequences were clustered with GLIPH2 using simulation_depth=1000 and kmer_min_depth=3, and CDR3s shorter than five residues were excluded. In TCRdb, the immuneACCESS table is reduced to in-frame sequences with V and J assigned. These tables do not hold every clone; where another copy was compared, an unresolved V gene accounts for under half, and the others remain unexplained. That table is the source of V, J and clone size, and D and trimming were worked out from the DNA. The sample table lists about 3,500 clones, more than 75% of them with a count of one. Of the sample, approximately 27% falls within the top ten clones.

CDR1 MNHEY and CDR2 SVGAGI are derived from the germline V gene. The CDR3 sequence holds 11 residues, the cysteine and phenylalanine included. The read is trimmed to its CDR3 DNA, 33 bases read in frame from base 1. V is reduced by 5 bases and J by 9 bases, leaving a spacing of 8 bases between them. T-cell subsets were not sorted, and bulk bone marrow was analyzed instead. Bone marrow from around twelve myelodysplastic syndrome patients was immunosequenced for TCR beta CDR3 regions before and after hypomethylating agent therapy. Each patient contributed a baseline bone marrow plus two to three bone marrows at different post-treatment timepoints for longitudinal repertoire tracking. Whole bone marrow served as the source for genomic DNA extraction, with DNA quality checked using TapeStation, NanoDrop OneC and PicoGreen assays.

This receptor was identified in a human donor with myelodysplastic syndrome. The specimen comprised bone marrow, sampled before or after starting hypomethylating agent treatment for myelodysplastic syndrome (not recorded which). The rearrangement combines TRBV6-5 with TRBJ1-5, with no confidently assigned D gene. The CDR3: CASSEAWPQHF. The DNA sequence follows: TGTGCCAGCAGTGAAGCTTGGCCCCAGCATTTT.